This TCR beta chain comes out of a study of tumor-infiltrating lymphocytes in primary liver carcinoma. The overall study: Sample yields, roughly 3.5 to 8 million productive TCRbeta reads, were similar across the tissue types.

General study points: Blood trailed tumors significantly in top-250-clone fraction (p = 0.039). Less overlap was seen in tumor-adjacent and tumor-blood pairs than in tumor region pairs.

This clonotype was recorded at least ten times. Antigen: not known. V dropped 3 bases and J dropped 8 bases, with 10 bases sitting between them. There are 12 residues in the CDR3. Starting from 500 ng of total RNA, TCR beta cDNA was produced with a primer in the constant region. Libraries for TCR beta were built through three nested multiplex PCR rounds, which together made up a slightly modified ARM-PCR procedure. Two initial PCR rounds of around 9 cycles each paired TRBV1-TRBV30 forward primers with a C-beta reverse primer. TCRdb fed the multiplex PCR reads into MiXCR, producing one record per CDR3 protein. In the table there are some 100,000 distinct CDR3 sequences, around 71% of which are singletons. Co-extracting RNA and DNA was done with about 18-33 mg of unsorted bulk tissue as input. Patients' primary liver carcinoma was surgically resected.

Sequenced sample: liver tumor tissue from sampling region 2. Sample subset: tumor region T2, inferior pole. V is TRBV12-3 or TRBV12-4 and J is TRBJ1-2; D remains ambiguous. This clonotype was sampled from a woman aged 55-70 years with primary liver carcinoma and hepatitis B virus infection. The CDR3 DNA reads TGTGCCAGCAGTTTGAGAGCTTGGGGCTACACCTTC. Amino acid sequence: CASSLRAWGYTF.